This entry lists 8 T cell receptor beta chains sequenced from one sample in a study of blood T cell repertoires in COVID-19. Repertoires were generated with immunoSEQ multiplex PCR, while TCRdb's copy carries only in-frame clones and drops some. The sample gives about 200,000 clones, roughly 82% of which show up once; more than 4% is in the top ten. Sequencing input: PBMCs or T cells enriched from blood (not recorded which). These receptor sequences come from a woman aged 55-70 years with acute COVID-19.

This rearrangement joins TRBV6-1 to TRBJ2-5; 8 bases are shared with TRBD1. V trimming: 2 bases; J trimming: 9 bases; junction bases outside the gene matches: 14. Germline CDR1 and CDR2: MNHNS and SASEGT. CDR3 length: 16 residues. CDR3 sequence reads: CASSERRLQGARAQYF. The CDR3 region has the DNA TGTGCCAGCAGTGAACGCCGTCTCCAGGGGGCGCGGGCCCAGTACTTC.

The rearrangement joins TRBV5-1 to TRBJ1-6; D remains unclear. V shed 4 bases and J shed 13 bases, with 12 bases lying between them. This CDR3 spans 12 amino acids. Germline-derived CDR1 and CDR2 are SGHRS and YFSETQ. The chain's CDR3 is CASSPSGGPLHF. As DNA, the CDR3 is TGCGCCAGCAGCCCAAGCGGAGGCCCCCTCCACTTT. The full variable domain, in which reference TRBV5-1 and TRBJ1-6 provide the parts outside the CDR3, is KAGVTQTPRYLIKTRGQQVTLSCSPISGHRSVSWYQQTPGQGLQFLFEYFSETQRNKGNFPGRFSGRQFSNSRSEMNVSTLELGDSALYLCASSPSGGPLHFGNGTRLTVT.

V gene TRBV19 combines with J gene TRBJ1-5; possibly TRBD1 for D (6 bases). V gave up 4 bases and J gave up 0 bases, with 13 bases separating them. CDR1 and CDR2 from the germline V gene are LNHDA and SQIVND (reference sequence). The CDR3 has 16 amino acids. CDR3 in DNA: TGTGCCAGTAGTAAGATTACAGGGAATAGCAATCAGCCCCAGCATTTT. Protein sequence: CASSKITGNSNQPQHF.

This clone was picked up a small number of times. The V and J genes are TRBV10-1 and TRBJ2-5; a weak D match, TRBD1 (6 bases). The CDR3 is 10 residues long. CDR1 is WNHNN and CDR2 is SYGVQD in the germline V gene (reference sequence). V was pared by 11 bases and J by 6 bases, with 10 bases between. CDR3 protein: CAGGLKTQYF. In DNA form, the CDR3 reads TGCGCCGGGGGCCTCAAGACCCAGTACTTC.

This clone has only a few counts. The J gene is TRBJ1-2, the V gene TRBV7-9; the match to TRBD1 covers 8 bases. The V segment lost 1 base and the J segment 8 bases; nucleotides outside the gene matches: 6. The CDR3 covers 14 residues. CDR1 is SEHNR and CDR2 is FQNEAQ in the germline V gene (reference sequence). The CDR3 DNA reads TGTGCCAGCAGCTTAGTAATCGACAGGGGAGGCTACACCTTC. Encoded protein: CASSLVIDRGGYTF. Using reference TRBV7-9 and TRBJ1-2 for the parts outside the CDR3, the full variable domain is DTGVSQNPRHKITKRGQNVTFRCDPISEHNRLYWYRQTLGQGPEFLTYFQNEAQLEKSRLLSDRFSAERPKGSFSTLEIQRTEQGDSAMYLCASSLVIDRGGYTFGSGTRLTVV.

The rearrangement links TRBV10-3 to TRBJ2-7; 7 bases map to TRBD2. The V gene end was trimmed by 8 bases and the J gene end by 6 bases; junction bases not matched to a gene: 7. Germline CDR1 ENHRY, CDR2 SYGVKD. The CDR3 contains 12 residues. CDR3 amino acids: CAISGGGAEQYV. The CDR3 nucleotides are TGTGCCATCTCCGGCGGGGGAGCCGAGCAGTACGTC.

This clone was counted once. The chain couples TRBV12-5 to TRBJ1-2; unclear D gene. Trimming removed 6 bases from V and 1 base from J, with 6 bases in between. Germline CDR1 and CDR2: LGHNT and FRNRAP. This CDR3 is 12 amino acids long. CDR3 in DNA: TGTGCTAGTGGACGGGATAACTATGGCTACACCTTC. Residues: CASGRDNYGYTF.

The chain employs TRBV29-1 and TRBJ1-1; D is unresolved. The germline V and J ends were trimmed by 5 bases and 0 bases, with 13 bases remaining between them. Looked up from germline, CDR1 is SQVTM and CDR2 is ANQGSEA. CDR3 length: 14 residues. The CDR3 here is CSVLPPGMNTEAFF. CDR3 in DNA: TGCAGCGTTCTCCCCCCGGGGATGAACACTGAAGCTTTCTTT.